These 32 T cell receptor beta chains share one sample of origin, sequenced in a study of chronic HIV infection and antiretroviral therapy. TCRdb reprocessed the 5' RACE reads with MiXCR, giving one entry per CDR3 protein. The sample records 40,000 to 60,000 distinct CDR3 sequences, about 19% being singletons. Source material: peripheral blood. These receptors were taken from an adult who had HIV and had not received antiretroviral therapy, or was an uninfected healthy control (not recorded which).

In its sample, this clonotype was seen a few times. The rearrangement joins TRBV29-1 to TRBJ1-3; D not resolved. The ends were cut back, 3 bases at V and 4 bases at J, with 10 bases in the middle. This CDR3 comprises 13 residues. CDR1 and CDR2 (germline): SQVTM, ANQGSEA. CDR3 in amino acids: CSVELQTGNTIYF. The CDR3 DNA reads TGCAGCGTTGAGCTCCAAACGGGAAACACCATATATTTT. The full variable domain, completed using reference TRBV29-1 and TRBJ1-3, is SAVISQKPSRDICQRGTSLTIQCQVDSQVTMMFWYRQQPGQSLTLIATANQGSEATYESGFVIDKFPISRPNLTFSTLTVSNMSPEDSSIYLCSVELQTGNTIYFGEGSWLTVV.

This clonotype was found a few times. In DNA form, the CDR3 reads TGTGCCAGCATGCAGAATTCACCCCTCCACTTT. Translated, it gives CASMQNSPLHF. The genes are TRBV6-6 and TRBJ1-6, with unresolved D. Trimming removed 7 bases at V and 7 bases at J, with 5 bases between. This CDR3 spans 11 amino acids. CDR1 MNHNY and CDR2 SVGAGI come from the germline V gene (reference sequence).

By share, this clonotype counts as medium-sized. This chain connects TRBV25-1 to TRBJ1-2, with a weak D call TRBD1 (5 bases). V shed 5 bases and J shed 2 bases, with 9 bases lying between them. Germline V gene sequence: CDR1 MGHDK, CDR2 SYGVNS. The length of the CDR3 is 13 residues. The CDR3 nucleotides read TGTGCCAGCAGTCGCGGGACCAACTATGGCTACACCTTC. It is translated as CASSRGTNYGYTF.

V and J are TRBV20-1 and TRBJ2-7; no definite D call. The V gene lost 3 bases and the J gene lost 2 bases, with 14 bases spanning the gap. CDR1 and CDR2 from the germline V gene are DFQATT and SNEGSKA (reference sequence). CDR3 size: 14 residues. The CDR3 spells CSASLSVPPYEQYF. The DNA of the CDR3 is TGCAGTGCTAGTCTCTCGGTACCCCCCTACGAGCAGTACTTC.

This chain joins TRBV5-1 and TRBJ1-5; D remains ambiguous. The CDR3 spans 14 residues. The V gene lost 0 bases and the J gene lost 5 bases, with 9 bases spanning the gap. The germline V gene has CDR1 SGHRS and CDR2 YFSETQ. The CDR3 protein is CASSLGGRDQPQHF. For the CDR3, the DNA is TGCGCCAGCAGCTTGGGGGGTAGGGATCAGCCCCAGCATTTT.

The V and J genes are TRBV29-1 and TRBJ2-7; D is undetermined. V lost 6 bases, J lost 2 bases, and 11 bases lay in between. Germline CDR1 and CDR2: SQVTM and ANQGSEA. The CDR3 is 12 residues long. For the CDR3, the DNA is TGCAGCGTGGGTCCAGATACCTACGAGCAGTACTTC. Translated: CSVGPDTYEQYF.

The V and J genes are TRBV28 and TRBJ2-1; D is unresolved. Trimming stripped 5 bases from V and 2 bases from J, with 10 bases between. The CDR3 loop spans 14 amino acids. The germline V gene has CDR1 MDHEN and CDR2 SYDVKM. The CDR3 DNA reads TGTGCCAGCAGTAAAACAAGCCCCTACAATGAGCAGTTCTTC. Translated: CASSKTSPYNEQFF.

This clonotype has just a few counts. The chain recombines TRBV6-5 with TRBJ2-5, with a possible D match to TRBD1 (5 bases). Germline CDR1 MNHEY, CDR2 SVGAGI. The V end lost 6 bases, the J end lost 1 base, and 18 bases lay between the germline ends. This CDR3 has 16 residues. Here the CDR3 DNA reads TGTGCCAGCAGCCCACTTGGGGCCCCGGTCCAAGAGACCCAGTACTTC. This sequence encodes CASSPLGAPVQETQYF.

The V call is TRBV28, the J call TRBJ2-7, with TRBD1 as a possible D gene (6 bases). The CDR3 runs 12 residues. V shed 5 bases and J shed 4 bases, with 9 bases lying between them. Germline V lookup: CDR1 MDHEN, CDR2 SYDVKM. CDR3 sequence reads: CASSEGVYEQYF. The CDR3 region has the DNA TGTGCCAGCAGTGAGGGGGTATACGAGCAGTACTTC.

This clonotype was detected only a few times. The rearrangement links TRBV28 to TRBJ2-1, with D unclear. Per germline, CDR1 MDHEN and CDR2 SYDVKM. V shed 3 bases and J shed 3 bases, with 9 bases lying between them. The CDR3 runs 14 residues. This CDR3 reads CASSFLFLYNEQFF. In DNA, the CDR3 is TGTGCCAGCAGTTTTCTGTTCCTCTACAATGAGCAGTTCTTC. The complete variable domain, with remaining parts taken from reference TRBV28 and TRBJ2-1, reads DVKVTQSSRYLVKRTGEKVFLECVQDMDHENMFWYRQDPGLGLRLIYFSYDVKMKEKGDIPEGYSVSREKKERFSLILESASTNQTSMYLCASSFLFLYNEQFFGPGTRLTVL.

The CDR3 DNA reads TGTGCCAGCAGAAAGGGGGGAGGGCCGAGGAAGACCCAGTACTTC. It encodes CASRKGGGPRKTQYF. This chain connects TRBV13 to TRBJ2-5, with D possibly being TRBD2 (7 bases). Germline values: CDR1 PRHDT, CDR2 FYEKMQ (reference sequence). V lost 6 bases to trimming and J lost 6 bases, with 20 bases between them. The CDR3 consists of 15 residues.

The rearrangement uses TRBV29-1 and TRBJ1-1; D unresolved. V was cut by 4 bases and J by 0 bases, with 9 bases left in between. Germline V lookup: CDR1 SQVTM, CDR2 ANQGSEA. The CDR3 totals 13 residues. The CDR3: CSVVRGMNTEAFF. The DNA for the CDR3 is TGCAGCGTTGTACGGGGAATGAACACTGAAGCTTTCTTT.

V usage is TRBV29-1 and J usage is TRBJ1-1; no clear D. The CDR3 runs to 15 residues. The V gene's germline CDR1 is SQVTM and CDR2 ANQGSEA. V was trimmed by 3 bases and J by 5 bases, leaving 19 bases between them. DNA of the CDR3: TGCAGCGTTGAGGATCGGAACGGACGGCGGACTGAAGCTTTCTTT. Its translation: CSVEDRNGRRTEAFF. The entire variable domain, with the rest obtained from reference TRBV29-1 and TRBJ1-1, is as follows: SAVISQKPSRDICQRGTSLTIQCQVDSQVTMMFWYRQQPGQSLTLIATANQGSEATYESGFVIDKFPISRPNLTFSTLTVSNMSPEDSSIYLCSVEDRNGRRTEAFFGQGTRLTVV.

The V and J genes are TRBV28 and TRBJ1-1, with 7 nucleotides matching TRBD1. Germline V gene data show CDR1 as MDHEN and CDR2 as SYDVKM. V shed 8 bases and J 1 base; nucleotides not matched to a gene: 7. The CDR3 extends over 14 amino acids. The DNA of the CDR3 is TGTGCCAGCTCCCCAGGGGGGCGGAACACTGAAGCTTTCTTT. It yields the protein CASSPGGRNTEAFF. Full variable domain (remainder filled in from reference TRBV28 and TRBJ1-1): DVKVTQSSRYLVKRTGEKVFLECVQDMDHENMFWYRQDPGLGLRLIYFSYDVKMKEKGDIPEGYSVSREKKERFSLILESASTNQTSMYLCASSPGGRNTEAFFGQGTRLTVV.

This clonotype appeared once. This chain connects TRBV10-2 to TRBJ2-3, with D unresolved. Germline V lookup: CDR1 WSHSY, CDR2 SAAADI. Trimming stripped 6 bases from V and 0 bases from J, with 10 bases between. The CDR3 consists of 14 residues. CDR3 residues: CASRDGSSTDTQYF. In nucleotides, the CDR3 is TGCGCCAGCAGGGACGGATCTAGCACAGATACGCAGTATTTT.

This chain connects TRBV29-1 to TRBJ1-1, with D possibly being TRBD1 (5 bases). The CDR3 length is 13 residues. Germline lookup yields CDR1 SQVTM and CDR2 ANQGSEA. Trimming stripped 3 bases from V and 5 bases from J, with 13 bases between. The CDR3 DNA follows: TGCAGCGTTGATGTAGGTCAGGGAACTGAAGCTTTCTTT. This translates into CSVDVGQGTEAFF.

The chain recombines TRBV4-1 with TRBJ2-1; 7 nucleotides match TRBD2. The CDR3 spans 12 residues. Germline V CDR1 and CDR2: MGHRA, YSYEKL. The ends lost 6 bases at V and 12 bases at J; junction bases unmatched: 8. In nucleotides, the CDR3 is TGCGCCAGCAGACGGGGGGAGGGAGGGCAGTTCTTC. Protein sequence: CASRRGEGGQFF.

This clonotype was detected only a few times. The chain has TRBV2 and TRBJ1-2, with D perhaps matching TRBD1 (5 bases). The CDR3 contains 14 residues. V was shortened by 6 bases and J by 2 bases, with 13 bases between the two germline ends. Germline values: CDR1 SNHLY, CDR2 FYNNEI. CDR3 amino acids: CASRGLQKNYGYTF. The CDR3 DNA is TGTGCCAGCAGGGGGCTACAGAAAAACTATGGCTACACCTTC.

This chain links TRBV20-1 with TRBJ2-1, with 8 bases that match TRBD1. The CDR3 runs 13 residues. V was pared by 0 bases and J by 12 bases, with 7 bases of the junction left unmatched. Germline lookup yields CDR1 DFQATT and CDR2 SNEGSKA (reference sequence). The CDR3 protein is CSAREIRGQGQFF. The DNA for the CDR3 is TGCAGTGCTAGAGAAATCAGAGGACAGGGGCAGTTCTTC.

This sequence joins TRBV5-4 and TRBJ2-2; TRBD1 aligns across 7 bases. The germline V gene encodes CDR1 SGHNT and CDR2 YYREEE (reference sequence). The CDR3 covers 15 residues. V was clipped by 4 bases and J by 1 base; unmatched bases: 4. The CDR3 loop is CASSRDSQNTGELFF. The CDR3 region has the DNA TGTGCCAGCAGCCGGGACAGCCAGAACACCGGGGAGCTGTTTTTT.

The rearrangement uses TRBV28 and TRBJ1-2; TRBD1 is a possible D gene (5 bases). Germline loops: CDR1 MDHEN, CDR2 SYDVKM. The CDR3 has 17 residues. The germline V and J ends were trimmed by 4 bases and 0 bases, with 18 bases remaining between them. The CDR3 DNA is TGTGCCAGCAGTTCAGGAGGTTTCGGGGGGACTAACTATGGCTACACCTTC. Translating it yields CASSSGGFGGTNYGYTF.

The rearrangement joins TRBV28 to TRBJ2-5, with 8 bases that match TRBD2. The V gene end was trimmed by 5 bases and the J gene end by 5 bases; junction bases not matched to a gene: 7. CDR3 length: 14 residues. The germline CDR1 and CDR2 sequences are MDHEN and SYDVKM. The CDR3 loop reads CASSPPREGETQYF. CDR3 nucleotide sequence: TGTGCCAGCAGTCCGCCCCGGGAGGGGGAGACCCAGTACTTC.

The CDR3 is CASSFRGDYTEAFF. The CDR3 DNA sequence: TGCGCCAGCAGCTTCCGAGGGGACTACACTGAAGCTTTCTTT. The chain has TRBV5-1 and TRBJ1-1, with a tentative D call TRBD1 (5 bases). V was shortened by 2 bases and J by 3 bases, with 11 bases between the two germline ends. Germline CDR1 reads SGHRS; CDR2 reads YFSETQ. The CDR3 length is 14 residues.

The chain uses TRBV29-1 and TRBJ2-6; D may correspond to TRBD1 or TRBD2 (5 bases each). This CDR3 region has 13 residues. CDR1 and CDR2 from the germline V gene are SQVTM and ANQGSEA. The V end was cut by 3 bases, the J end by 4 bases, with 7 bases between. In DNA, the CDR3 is TGCAGCGTTGACGGGACCGGGGCCAACGTCCTGACTTTC. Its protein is CSVDGTGANVLTF.

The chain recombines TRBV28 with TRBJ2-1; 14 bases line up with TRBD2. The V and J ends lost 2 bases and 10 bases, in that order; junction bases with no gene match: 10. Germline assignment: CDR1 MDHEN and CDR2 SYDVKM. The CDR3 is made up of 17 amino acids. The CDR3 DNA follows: TGTGCCAGCAGTTTAATCCTCTCGACTAGCGGGAGGGTAGAGCAGTTCTTC. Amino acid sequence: CASSLILSTSGRVEQFF. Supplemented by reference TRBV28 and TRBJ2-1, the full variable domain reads DVKVTQSSRYLVKRTGEKVFLECVQDMDHENMFWYRQDPGLGLRLIYFSYDVKMKEKGDIPEGYSVSREKKERFSLILESASTNQTSMYLCASSLILSTSGRVEQFFGPGTRLTVL.

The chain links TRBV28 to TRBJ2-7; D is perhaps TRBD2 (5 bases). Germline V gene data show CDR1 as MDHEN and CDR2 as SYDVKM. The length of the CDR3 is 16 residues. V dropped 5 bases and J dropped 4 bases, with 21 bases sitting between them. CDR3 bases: TGTGCCAGCAGTCTTTTGGACTTTCACCCCTTTTACGAGCAGTACTTC. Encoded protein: CASSLLDFHPFYEQYF.

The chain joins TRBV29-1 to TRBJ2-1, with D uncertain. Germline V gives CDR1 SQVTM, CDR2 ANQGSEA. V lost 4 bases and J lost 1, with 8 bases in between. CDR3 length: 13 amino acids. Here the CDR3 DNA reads TGCAGCGTTGGACTGCCATCCTACAATGAGCAGTTCTTC. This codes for CSVGLPSYNEQFF.

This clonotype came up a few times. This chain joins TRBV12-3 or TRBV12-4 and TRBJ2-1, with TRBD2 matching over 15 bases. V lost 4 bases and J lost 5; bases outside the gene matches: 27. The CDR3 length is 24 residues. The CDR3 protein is CASSSTPGLAGGHLGGSRDNEQFF. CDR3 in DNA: TGTGCCAGCAGTTCTACACCGGGACTAGCGGGAGGACACCTGGGGGGGAGTCGGGACAATGAGCAGTTCTTC.

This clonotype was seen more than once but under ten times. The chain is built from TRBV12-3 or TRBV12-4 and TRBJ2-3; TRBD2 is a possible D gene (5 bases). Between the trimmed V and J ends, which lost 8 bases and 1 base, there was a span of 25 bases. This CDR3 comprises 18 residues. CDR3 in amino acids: CASDNSARGRKGTDTQYF. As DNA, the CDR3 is TGTGCCAGCGATAACTCGGCGAGAGGGCGAAAGGGCACAGATACGCAGTATTTT.

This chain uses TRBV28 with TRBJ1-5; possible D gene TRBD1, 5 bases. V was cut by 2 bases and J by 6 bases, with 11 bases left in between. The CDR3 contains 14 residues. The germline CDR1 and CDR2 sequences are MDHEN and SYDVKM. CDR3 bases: TGTGCCAGCAGTTTAGGGGCACGGACTCAGCCCCAGCATTTT. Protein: CASSLGARTQPQHF.

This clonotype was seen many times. This chain's CDR3 is CATATPGANTEAFF. The CDR3 nucleotides are TGTGCTACAGCAACCCCTGGGGCAAACACTGAAGCTTTCTTT. V is TRBV28 and J is TRBJ1-1, with D perhaps matching TRBD1 (5 bases). The germline gives CDR1 MDHEN, CDR2 SYDVKM. This CDR3 contains 14 residues.

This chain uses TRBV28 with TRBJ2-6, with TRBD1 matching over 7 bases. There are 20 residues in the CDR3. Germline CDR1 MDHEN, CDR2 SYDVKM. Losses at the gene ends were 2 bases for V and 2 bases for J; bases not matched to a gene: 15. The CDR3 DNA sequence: TGTGCCAGCAGTTTAAGAAACTACAGGGGAAAAAAGGCTGGGGCCAACGTCCTGACTTTC. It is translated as CASSLRNYRGKKAGANVLTF. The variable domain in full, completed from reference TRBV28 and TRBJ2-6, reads DVKVTQSSRYLVKRTGEKVFLECVQDMDHENMFWYRQDPGLGLRLIYFSYDVKMKEKGDIPEGYSVSREKKERFSLILESASTNQTSMYLCASSLRNYRGKKAGANVLTFGAGSRLTVL.